The rows below give T cell receptor beta chains drawn from one sample of a study of cytotoxic CD8 clonotypes in ibrutinib-treated CLL. Some clones are missing from TCRdb's copy, which holds only in-frame ones; the method was immunoSEQ multiplex PCR. Here the sample spans 120,000 to 150,000 clones, around 93% being singletons. The sample in question was PBMCs, obtained after 12 months of ibrutinib treatment. The receptors stem from a human donor with chronic lymphocytic leukemia. Both conserved end residues are part of each CDR3. The D gene is left open where the match is weak. For some rows the clone size is stated as once, few or many, or as a class when expanded; others skip it.

j_call	clone_size	v_call	d_call	cdr3_aa	cdr3_nt
TRBJ2-1	-	TRBV4-3	-	CASSQEGGTNEQFF	TGCGCCAGCAGCCAAGAAGGAGGGACGAATGAGCAGTTCTTC
TRBJ1-1	-	TRBV9	-	CASSATREWTEAFF	TGTGCCAGCAGCGCCACCAGGGAGTGGACTGAAGCTTTCTTT
TRBJ2-7	once	TRBV6-5	TRBD2	CASGGLAGSEQYF	TGTGCCAGCGGGGGACTAGCGGGATCAGAGCAGTACTTC
TRBJ1-4	-	TRBV28	-	CASSTPQGPNEKLFF	TGTGCCAGCAGTACCCCACAGGGTCCTAATGAAAAACTGTTTTTT
TRBJ1-2	-	TRBV30	-	CAVGRGGYTF	TGTGCTGTGGGTAGAGGAGGCTACACCTTC
TRBJ2-2	-	TRBV9	-	CASSVFPVNTGELFF	TGTGCCAGCAGCGTATTTCCCGTGAACACCGGGGAGCTGTTTTTT
TRBJ2-2	-	TRBV5-1	TRBD1	CATGTGDVGELFF	TGCGCCACCGGGACAGGGGACGTCGGGGAGCTGTTTTTT
TRBJ2-6	-	TRBV28	-	CASSVSSGANVLTF	TGTGCCAGCAGTGTGTCCTCTGGGGCCAACGTCCTGACTTTC
TRBJ1-5	-	TRBV4-3	-	CASSQDTGLNQPQHF	TGCGCCAGCAGCCAAGATACAGGACTCAATCAGCCCCAGCATTTT
TRBJ1-4	once	TRBV7-2	-	CASRQGVSTNEKLFF	TGTGCCAGCAGACAAGGGGTTTCGACTAATGAAAAACTGTTTTTT
TRBJ2-1	-	TRBV9	TRBD2	CASSDRLAANEQFF	TGTGCCAGCAGCGACCGACTAGCGGCCAATGAGCAGTTCTTC
TRBJ2-5	-	TRBV18	TRBD1	CASSSGDRGQETQYF	TGTGCCAGCTCATCTGGGGACAGGGGGCAAGAGACCCAGTACTTC
TRBJ1-4	-	TRBV7-2	-	CASRRTNYNEKLFF	TGTGCCAGCAGACGGACAAACTACAATGAAAAACTGTTTTTT
TRBJ1-5	-	TRBV6-1	-	CASSGSHSNQPQHF	TGTGCCAGCAGTGGAAGTCATAGCAATCAGCCCCAGCATTTT
TRBJ1-2	-	TRBV5-5	TRBD1	CASSLDGTGSYTF	TGTGCCAGCAGCTTGGACGGGACAGGGAGCTACACCTTC
TRBJ2-5	few	TRBV27	-	CATKLLGDEETQYF	TGTGCCACTAAGCTTTTAGGGGATGAAGAGACCCAGTACTTC
TRBJ1-5	-	TRBV19	-	CASSNRVQPQHF	TGTGCCAGTAGTAACAGGGTCCAGCCCCAGCATTTT
TRBJ1-1	-	TRBV13	-	CASSRGLRTHGANTEAFF	TGTGCCAGCAGCAGAGGGCTCAGGACCCACGGGGCGAACACTGAAGCTTTCTTT
TRBJ2-7	-	TRBV28	-	CASSSAGPYEQYF	TGTGCCAGCAGCTCCGCGGGTCCCTACGAGCAGTACTTC
TRBJ2-7	-	TRBV27	-	CASSLQFGKDYEQYF	TGTGCCAGCAGTTTACAGTTCGGGAAAGACTACGAGCAGTACTTC
TRBJ2-5	-	TRBV7-9	TRBD2	CASSLVRLAGIFKETQYF	TGTGCCAGCAGCTTAGTCCGGTTAGCGGGGATTTTTAAAGAGACCCAGTACTTC
TRBJ2-5	-	TRBV5-1	-	CASSLASTRWGLGETQYF	TGCGCCAGCAGCTTGGCTTCGACAAGGTGGGGGTTGGGAGAGACCCAGTACTTC
TRBJ2-7	-	TRBV6-5	-	CASSYWESEQYF	TGTGCCAGCAGTTACTGGGAAAGCGAGCAGTACTTC
TRBJ2-5	-	TRBV5-1	-	CASSLGAGFLETQYF	TGCGCCAGCAGCTTGGGGGCAGGGTTTTTAGAGACCCAGTACTTC
TRBJ2-3	-	TRBV18	-	CASFKGGPSTDTQYF	TGTGCCAGCTTCAAAGGCGGGCCAAGCACAGATACGCAGTATTTT
TRBJ2-2	-	TRBV29-1	-	CSVPDVYTGELFF	TGCAGCGTCCCGGACGTCTACACCGGGGAGCTGTTTTTT
TRBJ2-3	-	TRBV10-1	-	CASSQGSTDTQYF	TGCGCCAGCAGTCAAGGGAGCACAGATACGCAGTATTTT
TRBJ2-7	once	TRBV30	-	CAWSSGRDYEQYF	TGTGCCTGGAGTAGTGGCAGGGACTACGAGCAGTACTTC
TRBJ2-3	-	TRBV5-4	-	CASSLAAGSGTDTQYF	TGTGCCAGCAGCTTGGCTGCGGGAAGTGGCACAGATACGCAGTATTTT
TRBJ2-5	-	TRBV5-1	TRBD1	CASSTGQAQETQYF	TGCGCCAGCAGCACGGGACAGGCACAAGAGACCCAGTACTTC
TRBJ1-2	-	TRBV28	TRBD1	CASTQGGASYGYTF	TGTGCCAGCACTCAGGGGGGGGCGTCCTATGGCTACACCTTC
TRBJ2-5	-	TRBV6-5	-	CASSTDSFQETQYF	TGTGCCAGCAGTACCGACAGCTTTCAAGAGACCCAGTACTTC
TRBJ2-7	-	TRBV11-2	-	CASSLDPRDAYEQYF	TGTGCCAGCAGCTTAGACCCCCGGGACGCCTACGAGCAGTACTTC
TRBJ2-1	-	TRBV19	-	CASSIVGAGVYNEQFF	TGTGCCAGTAGTATAGTAGGGGCAGGGGTTTACAATGAGCAGTTCTTC
TRBJ1-5	-	TRBV15	-	CATSRPPGGNQPQHF	TGTGCCACCAGCAGACCCCCGGGGGGGAATCAGCCCCAGCATTTT
TRBJ1-4	-	TRBV11-2	TRBD1	CASSPGQGDEKLFF	TGTGCCAGCAGCCCGGGACAGGGTGATGAAAAACTGTTTTTT
TRBJ1-4	-	TRBV7-9	-	CANGGSNEKLFF	TGTGCAAACGGGGGGTCCAATGAAAAACTGTTTTTT
TRBJ2-2	-	TRBV5-4	-	CASSNGPGGGNTGELFF	TGTGCCAGCAGCAACGGTCCCGGGGGCGGTAACACCGGGGAGCTGTTTTTT
TRBJ2-5	-	TRBV9	-	CASSVAARGRETQYF	TGTGCCAGCAGCGTAGCGGCAAGGGGCAGAGAGACCCAGTACTTC
TRBJ2-1	once	TRBV11-2	TRBD1	CASSFGQGQGNEQFF	TGTGCCAGCAGCTTTGGACAGGGACAGGGGAATGAGCAGTTCTTC
TRBJ1-5	-	TRBV27	-	CASSLSAYGNSNQPQHF	TGTGCCAGCAGTTTATCCGCTTACGGGAATAGCAATCAGCCCCAGCATTTT
TRBJ2-2	-	TRBV29-1	-	CSVGRTETTGELFF	TGCAGCGTTGGACGGACCGAAACCACCGGGGAGCTGTTTTTT
TRBJ2-1	-	TRBV28	-	CASSSHHRGGEQFF	TGTGCCAGCAGTTCCCACCACAGGGGAGGTGAGCAGTTCTTC
TRBJ2-3	-	TRBV4-2	TRBD2	CASSQVLSTSGRRTDTQYF	TGTGCCAGCAGCCAAGTCCTCAGTACTAGCGGGAGGAGAACAGATACGCAGTATTTT
TRBJ2-2	once	TRBV6-1	TRBD2	CASSASGLANTGELFF	TGTGCCAGCAGTGCCTCGGGACTAGCGAACACCGGGGAGCTGTTTTTT
TRBJ2-2	-	TRBV5-1	-	CASSWSGVLTGELFF	TGCGCCAGCAGCTGGTCCGGGGTCTTAACCGGGGAGCTGTTTTTT
TRBJ2-3	-	TRBV5-6	-	CASRITSSDTQYF	TGTGCCAGCAGAATAACTAGTTCAGATACGCAGTATTTT
TRBJ1-4	once	TRBV6-5	-	CASRREDLTNEKLFF	TGTGCCAGCAGGAGGGAGGATCTTACTAATGAAAAACTGTTTTTT
TRBJ2-7	few	TRBV7-7	TRBD1	CASSPGQGMYEQYF	TGTGCTAGCAGCCCGGGACAGGGGATGTACGAGCAGTACTTC
TRBJ1-3	-	TRBV14	-	CASSFNSEPGNTIYF	TGTGCCAGCAGCTTTAACAGTGAACCTGGAAACACCATATATTTT
TRBJ1-1	-	TRBV19	TRBD1	CASSISGGVPEAFF	TGTGCCAGTAGTATATCAGGGGGAGTACCTGAAGCTTTCTTT
TRBJ2-5	once	TRBV6-5	-	CASSYAETQYF	TGTGCCAGCAGTTATGCTGAGACCCAGTACTTC
TRBJ2-3	-	TRBV11-2	TRBD2	CTSTPEGASGRPPYF	TGTACCAGCACCCCCGAGGGGGCTAGCGGGAGGCCCCCGTATTTT
TRBJ2-5	-	TRBV28	TRBD2	CASSFRLAGFYQETQYF	TGTGCCAGCAGTTTTCGTCTAGCGGGATTTTACCAAGAGACCCAGTACTTC
TRBJ2-7	once	TRBV5-1	TRBD1	CASSFRQGYEQYF	TGCGCCAGCAGCTTCCGACAGGGATACGAGCAGTACTTC
TRBJ2-5	once	TRBV28	TRBD1	CASSMDRGVKYQETQYF	TGTGCCAGCAGTATGGACAGGGGGGTTAAGTACCAAGAGACCCAGTACTTC